These T cell receptor beta chains were read from a single sample in a study of circulating and synovial CD4+ cells in juvenile arthritis. The data were produced by immunoSEQ multiplex PCR, yet TCRdb's version contains in-frame clones alone and is incomplete. The data show 11,000 to 15,000 clones, around 80% seen once. Specimen: CD4+ T cells from synovial fluid. The receptors come from a human patient with juvenile idiopathic arthritis. Some clones in this sample may be carry-over from other donors' samples. Both conserved end residues are part of each CDR3. Fields, in order: clone size, J gene, D gene, V gene, CDR3 DNA, CDR3 protein. The D gene is left open where the match is weak. A clone size is listed for some rows: how often the clone was seen (once, few, many), or a class if it is expanded.

clone_size: NA; j_call: TRBJ1-2; d_call: NA; v_call: TRBV25-1; cdr3_nt: TGTGCCAGCAGTCCCCGGGAGCTGGTAAAGGGCTACACCTTC; cdr3_aa: CASSPRELVKGYTF
clone_size: NA; j_call: TRBJ1-2; d_call: NA; v_call: TRBV20-1; cdr3_nt: TGCAGCCTGGGAGCTAACTATGGCTACACCTTC; cdr3_aa: CSLGANYGYTF
clone_size: few; j_call: TRBJ2-2; d_call: TRBD2; v_call: TRBV7-3; cdr3_nt: TGTGCCAGCAGCCGGGGGGGGCAGCAGAACACCGGGGAGCTGTTTTTT; cdr3_aa: CASSRGGQQNTGELFF
clone_size: NA; j_call: TRBJ2-7; d_call: TRBD1; v_call: TRBV5-5; cdr3_nt: TGTGCCAGCAGCCCCCCCGGGACAGACTACCACGAGCAGTACTTC; cdr3_aa: CASSPPGTDYHEQYF
clone_size: NA; j_call: TRBJ2-5; d_call: NA; v_call: TRBV29-1; cdr3_nt: TGCAGCGTTGAAGATTGGCGGGTATCCTCCGGGCAGACCCAGTACTTC; cdr3_aa: CSVEDWRVSSGQTQYF
clone_size: few; j_call: TRBJ1-5; d_call: NA; v_call: TRBV25-1; cdr3_nt: TGTGCCAGCAGTCCCCGCCCCCGGGAAGGCGATCAGCCCCAGCATTTT; cdr3_aa: CASSPRPREGDQPQHF
clone_size: NA; j_call: TRBJ1-1; d_call: NA; v_call: TRBV25-1; cdr3_nt: TGTGTCAGCAGTGGGGGGAGGCAAGCTTTCTTT; cdr3_aa: CVSSGGRQAFF
clone_size: few; j_call: TRBJ2-5; d_call: TRBD1; v_call: TRBV5-6; cdr3_nt: TGTGCCAGCAGCGAGACGGGACAGGGGGCGAAGACCCAGTACTTC; cdr3_aa: CASSETGQGAKTQYF
clone_size: NA; j_call: TRBJ2-4; d_call: TRBD2; v_call: TRBV5-6; cdr3_nt: TGTGCCAGCAGCTTGGAAGGACTAGCGAACATTCAGTACTTC; cdr3_aa: CASSLEGLANIQYF
clone_size: NA; j_call: TRBJ2-3; d_call: TRBD1; v_call: TRBV4-3; cdr3_nt: TGCGCCAGCAGCCCAACACCGGACAGGGCACAAGGTACGCAGTATTTT; cdr3_aa: CASSPTPDRAQGTQYF
clone_size: few; j_call: TRBJ1-3; d_call: NA; v_call: TRBV28; cdr3_nt: TGTGCCAGCAGAGCCGACAGCCCTGGAAACACCATATATTTT; cdr3_aa: CASRADSPGNTIYF
clone_size: NA; j_call: TRBJ1-1; d_call: TRBD1; v_call: TRBV9; cdr3_nt: TGTGCCAGCAGCTTAGCAGGGGGATTAACTGAAGCTTTCTTT; cdr3_aa: CASSLAGGLTEAFF
clone_size: NA; j_call: TRBJ2-3; d_call: TRBD2; v_call: TRBV5-4; cdr3_nt: TGTGCCAGCAGCCGAGGACTAGCGGGAGGAATAACAGATACGCAGTATTTT; cdr3_aa: CASSRGLAGGITDTQYF
clone_size: NA; j_call: TRBJ2-7; d_call: NA; v_call: TRBV6-5; cdr3_nt: TGTGCCAGCAGCCTCCAGGGGGGCGACGAGCAGTACTTC; cdr3_aa: CASSLQGGDEQYF
clone_size: few; j_call: TRBJ1-2; d_call: TRBD1; v_call: TRBV29-1; cdr3_nt: TGCAGCGTCTTTACAGGGGGTCTAGGAAACTATGGCTACACCTTC; cdr3_aa: CSVFTGGLGNYGYTF
clone_size: few; j_call: TRBJ2-3; d_call: TRBD2; v_call: TRBV10-3; cdr3_nt: TGTGCCATCAGTGAGTTCAAGCGGGGGGGTCACGATACGCAGTATTTT; cdr3_aa: CAISEFKRGGHDTQYF
clone_size: NA; j_call: TRBJ2-3; d_call: NA; v_call: TRBV18; cdr3_nt: TGTGCCAGCTCACCGAGCTCCACAGATACGCAGTATTTT; cdr3_aa: CASSPSSTDTQYF
clone_size: NA; j_call: TRBJ1-2; d_call: NA; v_call: TRBV4-1; cdr3_nt: TGCGCCAGCAGCCAAGTCGACTATGGCTACACCTTC; cdr3_aa: CASSQVDYGYTF
clone_size: NA; j_call: TRBJ2-7; d_call: TRBD1; v_call: TRBV6-5; cdr3_nt: TGTGCCAGCAGTTACGCGGGACAGGGGGACGAGCAGTACTTC; cdr3_aa: CASSYAGQGDEQYF
clone_size: once; j_call: TRBJ2-1; d_call: TRBD2; v_call: TRBV9; cdr3_nt: TGTGCCAGCACCCCTAGCGGGGGGCACAACAATGAGCAGTTCTTC; cdr3_aa: CASTPSGGHNNEQFF
clone_size: once; j_call: TRBJ1-4; d_call: NA; v_call: TRBV7-2; cdr3_nt: TGTGCCAGCAGCTTAGCGCTATCTGGACAGCCTAATGAAAAACTGTTTTTT; cdr3_aa: CASSLALSGQPNEKLFF
clone_size: NA; j_call: TRBJ1-3; d_call: NA; v_call: TRBV5-1; cdr3_nt: TGCGCCAGCAGCTTGGGTACTGGAAACACCATATATTTT; cdr3_aa: CASSLGTGNTIYF
clone_size: NA; j_call: TRBJ2-7; d_call: TRBD1; v_call: TRBV6-5; cdr3_nt: TGTGCCAGCAGTTACGTGCAGGGGGCTTCCTACGAGCAGTACTTC; cdr3_aa: CASSYVQGASYEQYF
clone_size: NA; j_call: TRBJ1-2; d_call: TRBD1; v_call: TRBV7-9; cdr3_nt: TGTGCCAGCAGCTTACTGAAGGGGGCTGCTAACTATGGCTACACCTTC; cdr3_aa: CASSLLKGAANYGYTF
clone_size: once; j_call: TRBJ1-1; d_call: NA; v_call: TRBV7-9; cdr3_nt: TGTGCCAGCAGCTTAGGCAACGGTGAAGCTTTCTTT; cdr3_aa: CASSLGNGEAFF
clone_size: once; j_call: TRBJ2-5; d_call: TRBD1; v_call: TRBV5-1; cdr3_nt: TGCGCCAGCAGCTGGGGGACAGGCCAAGAGACCCAGTACTTC; cdr3_aa: CASSWGTGQETQYF
clone_size: few; j_call: TRBJ1-2; d_call: NA; v_call: TRBV19; cdr3_nt: TGTGCCAGTAGCCGGCGGGGGGGAGGGGACTATGGCTACACCTTC; cdr3_aa: CASSRRGGGDYGYTF
clone_size: NA; j_call: TRBJ2-7; d_call: TRBD1; v_call: TRBV29-1; cdr3_nt: TGCAGCGTATCCGGGACAGGGTACTACGAGCAGTACTTC; cdr3_aa: CSVSGTGYYEQYF
clone_size: NA; j_call: TRBJ1-2; d_call: NA; v_call: TRBV27; cdr3_nt: TGTGCCAGCAGTTCGGGCTATGGCTACACCTTC; cdr3_aa: CASSSGYGYTF
clone_size: NA; j_call: TRBJ2-7; d_call: TRBD1; v_call: TRBV5-1; cdr3_nt: TGCGCCAGCAGCTGGGGACAGGCGGGCGAGCAGTACTTC; cdr3_aa: CASSWGQAGEQYF
clone_size: NA; j_call: TRBJ2-7; d_call: TRBD2; v_call: TRBV14; cdr3_nt: TGTGCCAGCAGCCATCGTCGGAGCGGGGGGGCCTACGAGCAGTACTTC; cdr3_aa: CASSHRRSGGAYEQYF
clone_size: NA; j_call: TRBJ1-1; d_call: NA; v_call: TRBV29-1; cdr3_nt: TGCAGCGTTATCCCACAGGTTCACACTGAAGCTTTCTTT; cdr3_aa: CSVIPQVHTEAFF
clone_size: once; j_call: TRBJ2-3; d_call: TRBD2; v_call: TRBV5-4; cdr3_nt: TGTGCCAGCAGCGGGAAGGTAGCGGGGGTGACAGATACGCAGTATTTT; cdr3_aa: CASSGKVAGVTDTQYF
clone_size: NA; j_call: TRBJ2-1; d_call: TRBD2; v_call: TRBV30; cdr3_nt: TGTGCCTGGATTTCGTCGGGACTAGCGGGCTTTAATGAGCAGTTCTTC; cdr3_aa: CAWISSGLAGFNEQFF
clone_size: NA; j_call: TRBJ2-7; d_call: TRBD1; v_call: TRBV9; cdr3_nt: TGTGCCAGCAGCGTAGATCCGGGACAGGGTAACGAGCAGTACTTC; cdr3_aa: CASSVDPGQGNEQYF
clone_size: NA; j_call: TRBJ2-5; d_call: TRBD2; v_call: TRBV6-5; cdr3_nt: TGTGCCAGCAGTTTTACTAGCGGGGTGAAAGAGACCCAGTACTTC; cdr3_aa: CASSFTSGVKETQYF
clone_size: NA; j_call: TRBJ2-1; d_call: TRBD2; v_call: TRBV5-1; cdr3_nt: TGCGCCAGCAGCTTAGGACTAGCGGGGGGGCCCGGTGAGCAGTTCTTC; cdr3_aa: CASSLGLAGGPGEQFF
clone_size: NA; j_call: TRBJ1-1; d_call: NA; v_call: TRBV6-1; cdr3_nt: TGTGCCAGCAGTGAGACAGTGAACACTGAAGCTTTCTTT; cdr3_aa: CASSETVNTEAFF
clone_size: once; j_call: TRBJ1-5; d_call: NA; v_call: TRBV4-1; cdr3_nt: TGCGCCAGCAGCCACCCGACAAAGAGCAATCAGCCCCAGCATTTT; cdr3_aa: CASSHPTKSNQPQHF
clone_size: NA; j_call: TRBJ2-5; d_call: TRBD2; v_call: TRBV6-1; cdr3_nt: TGTGCCAGCAGTGAAGCTAGCGGGGGCCAAGAGACCCAGTACTTC; cdr3_aa: CASSEASGGQETQYF
clone_size: NA; j_call: TRBJ2-3; d_call: NA; v_call: TRBV6-4; cdr3_nt: TGTGCCAGCAGTGACGGGCACACAAACACAGATACGCAGTATTTT; cdr3_aa: CASSDGHTNTDTQYF
clone_size: NA; j_call: TRBJ2-1; d_call: NA; v_call: TRBV2; cdr3_nt: TGTGCCAGCAGTGAGCCGTCGGGTGTCTACAATGAGCAGTTCTTC; cdr3_aa: CASSEPSGVYNEQFF
clone_size: NA; j_call: TRBJ1-1; d_call: TRBD1; v_call: TRBV9; cdr3_nt: TGTGCCAGCAGCGTAGCAGGGGGATTAACTGAAGCTTTCTTT; cdr3_aa: CASSVAGGLTEAFF
clone_size: NA; j_call: TRBJ1-5; d_call: NA; v_call: TRBV5-1; cdr3_nt: TGCGCCAGCAGCTTGGACAGGGAACTCCAGCCCCAGCATTTT; cdr3_aa: CASSLDRELQPQHF
clone_size: NA; j_call: TRBJ1-2; d_call: TRBD1; v_call: TRBV5-6; cdr3_nt: TGTGCCAGCAGCAAACAGGGGGCGGACGGCTACACCTTC; cdr3_aa: CASSKQGADGYTF
clone_size: NA; j_call: TRBJ2-2; d_call: NA; v_call: TRBV7-3; cdr3_nt: TGTGCCAGCAGCGGAGGGTGGGGCGGGGAGCTGTTTTTT; cdr3_aa: CASSGGWGGELFF